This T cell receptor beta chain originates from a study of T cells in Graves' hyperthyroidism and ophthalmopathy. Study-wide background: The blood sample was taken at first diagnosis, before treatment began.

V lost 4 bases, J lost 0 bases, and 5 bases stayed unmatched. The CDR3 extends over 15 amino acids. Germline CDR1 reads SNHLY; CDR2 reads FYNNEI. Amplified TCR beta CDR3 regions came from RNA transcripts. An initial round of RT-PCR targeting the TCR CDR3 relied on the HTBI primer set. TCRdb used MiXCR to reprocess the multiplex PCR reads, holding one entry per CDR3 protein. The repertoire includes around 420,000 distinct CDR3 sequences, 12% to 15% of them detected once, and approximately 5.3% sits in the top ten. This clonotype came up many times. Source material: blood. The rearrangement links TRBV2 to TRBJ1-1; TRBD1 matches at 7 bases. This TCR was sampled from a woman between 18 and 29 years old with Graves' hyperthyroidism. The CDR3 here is CASSADRALNTEAFF. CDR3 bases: TGTGCCAGCAGTGCCGACAGGGCGTTGAACACTGAAGCTTTCTTT.